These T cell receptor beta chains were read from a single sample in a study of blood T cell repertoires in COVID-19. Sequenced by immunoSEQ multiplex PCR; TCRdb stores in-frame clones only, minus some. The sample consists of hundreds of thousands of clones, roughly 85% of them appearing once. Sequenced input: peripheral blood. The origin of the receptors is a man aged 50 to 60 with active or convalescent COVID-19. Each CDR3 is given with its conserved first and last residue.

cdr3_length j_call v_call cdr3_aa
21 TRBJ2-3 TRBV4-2 CASSQGLAGALGGTSTDTQYF
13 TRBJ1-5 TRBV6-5 CASSNRENQPQHF
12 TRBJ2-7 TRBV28 CASSSTNYEQYF
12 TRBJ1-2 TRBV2 CASSGTGGGYTF
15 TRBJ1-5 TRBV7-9 CASSSAEGRRQPQHF
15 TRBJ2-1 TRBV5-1 CASSLRQGPLDEQFF
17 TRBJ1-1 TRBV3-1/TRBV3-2 CASSQVLTGGMNTEAFF
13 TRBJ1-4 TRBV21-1 CASSRQLFEKLFF
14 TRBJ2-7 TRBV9 CASSVRAGAYEQYF
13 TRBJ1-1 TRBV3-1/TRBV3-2 CASSPLEAREAFF
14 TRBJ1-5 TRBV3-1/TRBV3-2 CASSQGRLNQPQHF
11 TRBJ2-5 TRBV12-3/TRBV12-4 CASRAVETQYF
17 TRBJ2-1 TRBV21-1 CASSKALGGQGANEQFF
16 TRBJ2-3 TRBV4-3 CASSQEGLGYPDMQYF
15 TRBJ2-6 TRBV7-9 CASSLTGAGANVLTF
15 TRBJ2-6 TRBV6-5 CASIPELSGANVLTF
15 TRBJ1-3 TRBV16 CASSQWEGPGNTIYF
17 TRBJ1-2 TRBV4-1 CASSQDGLGGRPYGYTF
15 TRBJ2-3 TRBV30 CAWGKRPTSTDTQYF
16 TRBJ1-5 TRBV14 CASSQAEGTWDQPQHF
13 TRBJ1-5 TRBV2 CASSLSGGGPQHF
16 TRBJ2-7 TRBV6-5 CASSYSTGAYTYEQYF
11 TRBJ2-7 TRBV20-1 CSALGPDEQYF
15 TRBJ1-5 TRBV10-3 CAISDYGVGNQPQHF
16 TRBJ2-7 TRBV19 CASSIRAGVGTYEQYF
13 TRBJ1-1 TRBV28 CASSTPGQTKAFF
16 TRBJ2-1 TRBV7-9 CASSSLRSGGYNEQFF
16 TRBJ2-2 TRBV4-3 CASSHEVAGSSGELFF
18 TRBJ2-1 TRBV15 CATSRGVGRRSNYNEQFF
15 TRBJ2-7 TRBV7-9 CASSLGTDSSYEQYF
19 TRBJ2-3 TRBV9 CASSARSIGTSGASDTQYF
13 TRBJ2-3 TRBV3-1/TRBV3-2 CASSQGRPDTQYF
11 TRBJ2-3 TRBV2 CASRQADTQYF
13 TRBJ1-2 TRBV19 CASSIGEGSGYTF
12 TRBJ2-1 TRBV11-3 CASGRGRNEQFF
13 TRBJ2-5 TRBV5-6 CASSWDRLETQYF
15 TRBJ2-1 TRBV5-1 CASSIRDRGSDEQFF
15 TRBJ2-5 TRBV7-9 CASSPGEGGLETQYF
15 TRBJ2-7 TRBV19 CASSTAGTGLDEQYF
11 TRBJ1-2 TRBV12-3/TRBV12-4 CASSSGGGYTF
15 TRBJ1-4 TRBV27 CASRLQGATNEKLFF
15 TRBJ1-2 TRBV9 CASSTSTGSNYGYTF
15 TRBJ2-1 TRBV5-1 CASSLARGSYNEQFF
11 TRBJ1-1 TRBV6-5 CASSGGSKAFF
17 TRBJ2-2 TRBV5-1 CASSFILAGGPDGELFF
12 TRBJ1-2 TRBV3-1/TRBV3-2 CASSQATDGYTF
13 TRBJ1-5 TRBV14 CASSPHRDQPQHF
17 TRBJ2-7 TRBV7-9 CASSLPPLGSGSSEQYF
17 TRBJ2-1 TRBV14 CASSHSRSELRSEEQFF
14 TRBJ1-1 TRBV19 CASSLGQLRAEAFF
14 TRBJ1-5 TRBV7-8 CASSYQYSNQPQHF